This record covers a single T cell receptor beta chain. These data come from a study of blood T cell repertoires in COVID-19. Study-wide background: The study drew acute and convalescent COVID-19 samples from the United States, Italy and Spain.

TCRdb keeps only in-frame clones here, not all; method: immunoSEQ multiplex PCR. The data show about 170,000 clones, approximately 86% seen once. The CDR3 spans 13 residues. V lost 6 bases to trimming and J lost 4 bases; unmatched junction nucleotides: 8. Germline CDR1 is SQVTM and CDR2 is ANQGSEA. The sequenced sample was peripheral blood. The receptor was isolated from a man aged 50-59 years with active or convalescent COVID-19. The rearrangement uses TRBV29-1 and TRBJ2-5, with 7 bases aligning to TRBD1. CDR3 sequence: CSVHPTGVETQYF. In DNA, the CDR3 is TGCAGCGTCCATCCCACAGGGGTAGAGACCCAGTACTTC.